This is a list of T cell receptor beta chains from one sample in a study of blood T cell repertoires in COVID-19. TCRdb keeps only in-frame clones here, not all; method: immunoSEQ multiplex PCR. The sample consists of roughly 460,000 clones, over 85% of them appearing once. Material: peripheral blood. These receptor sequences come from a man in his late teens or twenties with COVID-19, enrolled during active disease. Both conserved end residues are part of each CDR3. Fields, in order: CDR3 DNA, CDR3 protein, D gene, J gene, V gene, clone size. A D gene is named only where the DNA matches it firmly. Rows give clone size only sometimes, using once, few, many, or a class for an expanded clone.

CDR3nt: TGTGCCAGCAGTCCTTGGACTAGCGGATTCTCCTACAATGAGCAGTTCTTC; CDR3aa: CASSPWTSGFSYNEQFF; d_gene: TRBD2; j_gene: TRBJ2-1; v_gene: TRBV7-8; abundance: few
CDR3nt: TGTGCCAGCAGCCCACCGGGACAGGTTTACTATGGCTACACCTTC; CDR3aa: CASSPPGQVYYGYTF; d_gene: TRBD1; j_gene: TRBJ1-2; v_gene: TRBV3-1/TRBV3-2; abundance: NA
CDR3nt: TGCAGTGCTACAGGGTTCGGGACCCAGTACTTC; CDR3aa: CSATGFGTQYF; d_gene: NA; j_gene: TRBJ2-5; v_gene: TRBV20-1; abundance: NA
CDR3nt: TGTGCCAGCAGAATGTCGAATAGCGTCTCCTACGAGCAGTACTTC; CDR3aa: CASRMSNSVSYEQYF; d_gene: NA; j_gene: TRBJ2-7; v_gene: TRBV6-5; abundance: NA
CDR3nt: TGTGCCATCAACTCTAGGGACAGGGGGCCCTACGAGCAGTACTTC; CDR3aa: CAINSRDRGPYEQYF; d_gene: TRBD1; j_gene: TRBJ2-7; v_gene: TRBV10-3; abundance: NA
CDR3nt: TGTGCCACCAGTGATTTAGCGGGGGTAGCTGCAGATACGCAGTATTTT; CDR3aa: CATSDLAGVAADTQYF; d_gene: TRBD2; j_gene: TRBJ2-3; v_gene: TRBV24-1; abundance: NA
CDR3nt: TGTGCCAGCTCACCACCGGTGACTAGAGAGACCCAGTACTTC; CDR3aa: CASSPPVTRETQYF; d_gene: NA; j_gene: TRBJ2-5; v_gene: TRBV18; abundance: once
CDR3nt: TGTGCCAGCAACGAACGGGGGCAGGGGGGAGAGACCCAGTACTTC; CDR3aa: CASNERGQGGETQYF; d_gene: NA; j_gene: TRBJ2-5; v_gene: TRBV13; abundance: NA
CDR3nt: TGTGCCACCAGTGATCCCTCAACAGAGGGGCCCCAGCATTTT; CDR3aa: CATSDPSTEGPQHF; d_gene: NA; j_gene: TRBJ1-5; v_gene: TRBV24-1; abundance: NA
CDR3nt: TGTGCCAGCAGTGACCAGGGCGGTAACACTGAAGCTTTCTTT; CDR3aa: CASSDQGGNTEAFF; d_gene: NA; j_gene: TRBJ1-1; v_gene: TRBV6-1; abundance: NA
CDR3nt: TGTGCCAGCAGCTTGACACCCCCGCGGGATACGCAGTATTTT; CDR3aa: CASSLTPPRDTQYF; d_gene: NA; j_gene: TRBJ2-3; v_gene: TRBV5-5; abundance: NA
CDR3nt: TGCGCCAGCAGTGTATGGGAGTCCGGGGAGCTGTTTTTT; CDR3aa: CASSVWESGELFF; d_gene: NA; j_gene: TRBJ2-2; v_gene: TRBV10-1; abundance: NA
CDR3nt: TGTGCCAGCAGCTTAGCGGCAGGGGGCGTCACTGAAGCTTTCTTT; CDR3aa: CASSLAAGGVTEAFF; d_gene: TRBD1; j_gene: TRBJ1-1; v_gene: TRBV11-2; abundance: NA
CDR3nt: TGTGCCAGCAGCTTAGGGGGGGGCAGGGAGTTCGAGCAGTACTTC; CDR3aa: CASSLGGGREFEQYF; d_gene: NA; j_gene: TRBJ2-7; v_gene: TRBV7-6; abundance: NA
CDR3nt: TGTGCCAGCAGCCAGGGGGGAAATGGCTACACCTTC; CDR3aa: CASSQGGNGYTF; d_gene: TRBD1; j_gene: TRBJ1-2; v_gene: TRBV7-9; abundance: NA
CDR3nt: TGTGCCAGCAGCTTGTCGGGACAGGGGGCGTTTAATGAGCAGTTCTTC; CDR3aa: CASSLSGQGAFNEQFF; d_gene: TRBD1; j_gene: TRBJ2-1; v_gene: TRBV7-2; abundance: NA
CDR3nt: TGTGCCAGTAGTATCGGGACAAATGGTGAGCAGTTCTTC; CDR3aa: CASSIGTNGEQFF; d_gene: NA; j_gene: TRBJ2-1; v_gene: TRBV19; abundance: once